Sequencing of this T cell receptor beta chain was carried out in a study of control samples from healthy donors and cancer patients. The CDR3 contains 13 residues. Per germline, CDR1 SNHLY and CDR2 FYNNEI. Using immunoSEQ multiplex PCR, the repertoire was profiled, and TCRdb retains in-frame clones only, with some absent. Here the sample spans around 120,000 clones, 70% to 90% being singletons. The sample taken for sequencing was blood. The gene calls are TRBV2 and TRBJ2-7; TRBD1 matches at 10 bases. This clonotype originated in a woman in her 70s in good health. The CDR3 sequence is CSSGRDRGREQYF. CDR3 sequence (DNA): TGTTCCTCGGGGCGGGACAGGGGCCGGGAGCAGTACTTC.